This T cell receptor (beta chain) appears in the sequencing data of a study of blood T cells in healthy people across ages. Study conclusions and caveats: Estimated diversity that came from one million T cells was considered an underestimate.

Through a sample-barcoded 5' primer and a J-beta primer mix, a second PCR was run for roughly 7 to 12 cycles. One entry per CDR3 protein results from TCRdb running MiXCR on the 5' RACE reads. Here the sample spans more than 650,000 distinct CDR3 sequences, about 20% being singletons. Concerning this clonotype: Its cognate antigen is unknown.

V lost 4 bases, J lost 0 bases, and 6 bases stayed unmatched. Germline loops: CDR1 MNHEY, CDR2 SVGAGI. CDR3 length equals 15 residues. V usage is TRBV6-5 and J usage is TRBJ2-7; 7 bases are shared with TRBD2. This TCR was recovered from a man between 65 and 85 years old in good health. Sequencing was carried out using blood. The CDR3 here is CASSSLGGSSYEQYF. The CDR3 region has the DNA TGTGCCAGCAGTTCCCTCGGCGGGAGCTCCTACGAGCAGTACTTC.